This entry describes one T cell receptor (beta chain). What it binds is not known. The study ran its PCR with 60 Vbeta and 13 Jbeta primers. TCRdb's table, derived via immunoSEQ multiplex PCR, lists solely in-frame clones and lacks some. This sample has 55,000 to 85,000 clones, with approximately 75% found just once. The source of the sample is a study of cytomegalovirus exposure and HLA in healthy donors. CDR3 size: 16 residues. The V and J ends lost 2 bases and 4 bases, in that order; junction bases with no gene match: 4. CDR1 is MNHEY and CDR2 is SMNVEV in the germline V gene (reference sequence). General study results and limits: Around 18,000 TCR beta sequences were associated with HLA alleles at 0.05 false discovery rate in a later analysis. In vitro confirmation showed three CMV-associated chains to be CMV antigen specific.

The J gene is TRBJ2-1, the V gene TRBV27; 11 nucleotides align to TRBD2. This sequence originates from a woman in her thirties or forties in good health and CMV-seropositive. The sample consisted of PBMCs. CDR3 sequence (DNA): TGTGCCAGCAGTTTAGAGCTAGCGGGGGGTTACAATGAGCAGTTCTTC. Its protein is CASSLELAGGYNEQFF.